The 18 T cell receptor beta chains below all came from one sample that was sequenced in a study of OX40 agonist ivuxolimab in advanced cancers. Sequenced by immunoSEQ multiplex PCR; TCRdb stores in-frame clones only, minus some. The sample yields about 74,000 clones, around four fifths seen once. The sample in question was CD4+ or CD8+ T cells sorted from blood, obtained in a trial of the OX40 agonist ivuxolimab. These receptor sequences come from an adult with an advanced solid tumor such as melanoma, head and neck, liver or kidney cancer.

The CDR3 here is CASTLAGGLYNEQFF. CDR3 nucleotide sequence: TGTGCCAGCACCCTAGCGGGGGGCCTTTACAATGAGCAGTTCTTC. The J gene is TRBJ2-1, the V gene TRBV4-2; 11 nucleotides match TRBD2. The CDR3 is 15 amino acids. After removal of 7 bases from V and 4 bases from J, the junction contained 6 bases not matched to a gene. Germline V gives CDR1 LGHNA, CDR2 YNFKEQ.

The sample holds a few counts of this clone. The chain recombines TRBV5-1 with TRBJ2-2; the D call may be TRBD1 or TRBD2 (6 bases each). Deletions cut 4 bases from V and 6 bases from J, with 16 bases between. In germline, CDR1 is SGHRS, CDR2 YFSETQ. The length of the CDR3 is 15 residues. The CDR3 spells CASSPDSGLAGELFF. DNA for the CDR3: TGCGCCAGCAGCCCGGACAGCGGGCTGGCCGGGGAGCTGTTTTTT.

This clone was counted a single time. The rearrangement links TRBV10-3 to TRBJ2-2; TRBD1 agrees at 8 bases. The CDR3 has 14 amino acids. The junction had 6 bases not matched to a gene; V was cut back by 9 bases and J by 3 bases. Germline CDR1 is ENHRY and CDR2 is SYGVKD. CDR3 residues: CAMGTGGDTGELFF. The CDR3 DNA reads TGTGCCATGGGTACAGGGGGAGACACCGGGGAGCTGTTTTTT.

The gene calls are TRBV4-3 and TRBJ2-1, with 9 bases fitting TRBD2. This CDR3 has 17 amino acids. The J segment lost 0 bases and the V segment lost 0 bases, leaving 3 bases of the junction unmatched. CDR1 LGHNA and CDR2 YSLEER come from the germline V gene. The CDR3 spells CASSQDRSGSSYNEQFF. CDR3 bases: TGCGCCAGCAGCCAAGACCGTAGCGGGAGCTCCTACAATGAGCAGTTCTTC.

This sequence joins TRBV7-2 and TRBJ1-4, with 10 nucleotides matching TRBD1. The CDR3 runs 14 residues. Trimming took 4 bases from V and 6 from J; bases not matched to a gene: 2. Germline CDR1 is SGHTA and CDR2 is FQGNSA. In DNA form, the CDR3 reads TGTGCCAGCAGCTGGACAGGGGGGGATGAAAAACTGTTTTTT. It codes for CASSWTGGDEKLFF.

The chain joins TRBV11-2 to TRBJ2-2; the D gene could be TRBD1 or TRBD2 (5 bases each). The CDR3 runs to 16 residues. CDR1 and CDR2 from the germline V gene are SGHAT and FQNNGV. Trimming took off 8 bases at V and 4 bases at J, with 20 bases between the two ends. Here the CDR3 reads CASLRGSLRGTGELFF. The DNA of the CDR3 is TGTGCCAGCCTTAGGGGATCATTACGGGGCACCGGGGAGCTGTTTTTT.

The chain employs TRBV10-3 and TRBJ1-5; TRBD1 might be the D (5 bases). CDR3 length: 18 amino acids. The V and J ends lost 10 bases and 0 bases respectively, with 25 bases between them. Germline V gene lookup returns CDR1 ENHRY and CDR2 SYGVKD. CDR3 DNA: TGTGCCACTGAATCCCAAAAAGGGGCACTCTATAGCAATCAGCCCCAGCATTTT. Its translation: CATESQKGALYSNQPQHF.

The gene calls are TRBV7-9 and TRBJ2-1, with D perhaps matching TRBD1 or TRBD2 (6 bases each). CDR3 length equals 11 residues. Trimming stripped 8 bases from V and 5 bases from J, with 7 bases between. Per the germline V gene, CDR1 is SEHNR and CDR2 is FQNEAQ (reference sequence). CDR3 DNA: TGTGCCAGCGGGGGGCACAATGAGCAGTTCTTC. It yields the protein CASGGHNEQFF.

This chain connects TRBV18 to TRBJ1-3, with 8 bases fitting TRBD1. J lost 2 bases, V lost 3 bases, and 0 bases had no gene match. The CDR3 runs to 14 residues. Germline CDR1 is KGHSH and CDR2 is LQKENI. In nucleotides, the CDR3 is TGTGCCAGCTCACCGGACAGGGCTGGAAACACCATATATTTT. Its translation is CASSPDRAGNTIYF.

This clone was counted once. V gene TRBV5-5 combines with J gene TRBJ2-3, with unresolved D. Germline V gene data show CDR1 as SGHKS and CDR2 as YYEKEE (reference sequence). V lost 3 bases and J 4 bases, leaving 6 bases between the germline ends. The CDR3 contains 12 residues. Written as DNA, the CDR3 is TGTGCCAGCAGCTCCACGGCAGATACGCAGTATTTT. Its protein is CASSSTADTQYF.

DNA for the CDR3: TGTGCCAGTAAAGACAGGGACACTGAAGCTTTCTTT. It specifies CASKDRDTEAFF. V usage is TRBV19 and J usage is TRBJ1-1; 7 nucleotides align to TRBD1. The CDR3 length is 12 residues. CDR1 is LNHDA and CDR2 is SQIVND in the germline V gene (reference sequence). The J segment lost 3 bases and the V segment lost 7 bases, leaving 2 bases of the junction unmatched.

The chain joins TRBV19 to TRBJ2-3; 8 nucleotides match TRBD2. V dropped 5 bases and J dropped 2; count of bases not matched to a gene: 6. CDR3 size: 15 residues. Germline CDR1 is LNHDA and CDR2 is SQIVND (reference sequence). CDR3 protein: CASSSFSGNTDTQYF. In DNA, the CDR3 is TGTGCCAGTAGTTCATTTAGCGGGAACACAGATACGCAGTATTTT.

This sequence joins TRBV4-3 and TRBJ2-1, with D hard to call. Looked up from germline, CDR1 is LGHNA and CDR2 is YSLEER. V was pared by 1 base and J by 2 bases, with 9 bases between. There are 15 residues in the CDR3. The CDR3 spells CASSQATGTYNEQFF. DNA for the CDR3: TGCGCCAGCAGCCAAGCGACGGGTACCTACAATGAGCAGTTCTTC.

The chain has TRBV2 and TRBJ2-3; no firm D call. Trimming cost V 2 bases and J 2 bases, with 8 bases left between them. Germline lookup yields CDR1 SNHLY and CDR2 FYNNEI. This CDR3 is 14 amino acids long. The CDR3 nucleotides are TGTGCCAGCAGTGAAAGGCTGTTCACAGATACGCAGTATTTT. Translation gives CASSERLFTDTQYF.

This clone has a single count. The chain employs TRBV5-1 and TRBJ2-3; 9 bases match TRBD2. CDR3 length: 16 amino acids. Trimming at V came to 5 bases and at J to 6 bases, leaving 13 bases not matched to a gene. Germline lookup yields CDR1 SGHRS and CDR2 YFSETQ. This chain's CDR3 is CASRPEGAGGRDTQYF. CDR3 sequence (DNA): TGCGCCAGCAGGCCCGAGGGAGCGGGAGGCCGGGATACGCAGTATTTT. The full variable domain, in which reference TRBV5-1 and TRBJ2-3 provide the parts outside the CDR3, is KAGVTQTPRYLIKTRGQQVTLSCSPISGHRSVSWYQQTPGQGLQFLFEYFSETQRNKGNFPGRFSGRQFSNSRSEMNVSTLELGDSALYLCASRPEGAGGRDTQYFGPGTRLTVL.

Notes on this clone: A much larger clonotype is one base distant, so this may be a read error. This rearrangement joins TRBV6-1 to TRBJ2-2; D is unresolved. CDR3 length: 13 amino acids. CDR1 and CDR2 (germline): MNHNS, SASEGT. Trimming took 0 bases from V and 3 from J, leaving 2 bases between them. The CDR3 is CASSEADTGELFF. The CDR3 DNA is TGTGCCAGCAGTGAAGCGGACACCGGGGAGCTGTTTTTT.

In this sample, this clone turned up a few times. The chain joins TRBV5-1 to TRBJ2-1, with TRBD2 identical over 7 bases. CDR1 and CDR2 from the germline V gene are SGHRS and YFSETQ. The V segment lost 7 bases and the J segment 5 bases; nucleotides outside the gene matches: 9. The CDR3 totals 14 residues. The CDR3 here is CASRPSGSHNEQFF. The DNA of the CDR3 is TGCGCCAGCCGCCCTAGCGGATCGCACAATGAGCAGTTCTTC.

The chain's CDR3 is CASSLFLGSSYEQYF. Here the CDR3 DNA reads TGTGCCAGCAGCTTATTTTTGGGGAGCTCCTACGAGCAGTACTTC. The chain recombines TRBV7-9 with TRBJ2-7, with a possible D match to TRBD2 (5 bases). The germline V and J ends were trimmed by 2 bases and 0 bases, with 11 bases remaining between them. This CDR3 region has 15 residues. CDR1 and CDR2 (germline): SEHNR, FQNEAQ (reference sequence).